This record covers a single TCR beta chain. The antigen remains unidentified. These data belong to a study of untreated major depressive disorder. Study-level findings and limits: TRBV05-01 (Vbeta 5.1) usage was higher in CD4+ T cells of depressed patients than controls.

Here immunoSEQ multiplex PCR was the method, and the copy in TCRdb shows in-frame clones only, minus some. The repertoire has some 13,000 clones, around nine tenths of them found once; the top ten carry about 1.5%. The CDR3 runs to 15 residues. The V end was cut by 5 bases, the J end by 8 bases, with 18 bases between. Germline CDR1 is LNHDA and CDR2 is SQIVND (reference sequence). The sample was CD4+ T cells from PBMCs. The genes are TRBV19 and TRBJ1-4; D remains unclear. The TCR sequence derives from a woman aged 30 to 39 with major depressive disorder. This chain's CDR3 is CASSSFGGVGEKLFF. The CDR3 DNA follows: TGTGCCAGTAGTTCCTTTGGTGGTGTCGGAGAAAAACTGTTTTTT. The variable domain in full, completed from reference TRBV19 and TRBJ1-4, reads DGGITQSPKYLFRKEGQNVTLSCEQNLNHDAMYWYRQDPGQGLRLIYYSQIVNDFQKGDIAEGYSVSREKKESFPLTVTSAQKNPTAFYLCASSSFGGVGEKLFFGSGTQLSVL.